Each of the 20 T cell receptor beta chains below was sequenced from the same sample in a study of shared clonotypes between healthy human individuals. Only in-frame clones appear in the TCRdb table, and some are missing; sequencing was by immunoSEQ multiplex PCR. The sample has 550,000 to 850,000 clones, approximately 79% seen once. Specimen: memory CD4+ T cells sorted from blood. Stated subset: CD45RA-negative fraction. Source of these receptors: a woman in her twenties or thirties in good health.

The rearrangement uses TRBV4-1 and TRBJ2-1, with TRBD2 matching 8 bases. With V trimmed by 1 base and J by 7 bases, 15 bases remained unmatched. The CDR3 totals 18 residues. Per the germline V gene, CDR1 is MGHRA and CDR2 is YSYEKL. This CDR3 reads CASSQGGGTRAIWNEQFF. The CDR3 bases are TGCGCCAGCAGCCAAGGGGGCGGGACTAGGGCGATTTGGAATGAGCAGTTCTTC.

CDR3 nucleotides: TGTGCCAGCAGTTCCTCCAGGGGGAGAATTGGGACCCAGTACTTC. Translated: CASSSSRGRIGTQYF. The chain couples TRBV6-5 to TRBJ2-5; 7 nucleotides align to TRBD1. The germline V gene encodes CDR1 MNHEY and CDR2 SVGAGI. The CDR3 loop spans 15 amino acids. V lost 4 bases, J lost 7 bases, and 12 bases stayed unmatched.

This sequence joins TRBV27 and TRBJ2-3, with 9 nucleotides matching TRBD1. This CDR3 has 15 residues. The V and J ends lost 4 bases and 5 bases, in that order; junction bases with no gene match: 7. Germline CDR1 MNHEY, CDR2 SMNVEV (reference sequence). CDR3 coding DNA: TGTGCCAGCAGTTGGGACAGGGTGGCTTTAGATACGCAGTATTTT. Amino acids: CASSWDRVALDTQYF.

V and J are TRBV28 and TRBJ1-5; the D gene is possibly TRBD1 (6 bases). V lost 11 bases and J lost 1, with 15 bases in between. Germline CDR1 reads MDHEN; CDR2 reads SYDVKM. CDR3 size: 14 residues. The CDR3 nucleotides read TGTGCCGGCACGAGGGGGGGGAGCAATCAGCCCCAGCATTTT. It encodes CAGTRGGSNQPQHF.

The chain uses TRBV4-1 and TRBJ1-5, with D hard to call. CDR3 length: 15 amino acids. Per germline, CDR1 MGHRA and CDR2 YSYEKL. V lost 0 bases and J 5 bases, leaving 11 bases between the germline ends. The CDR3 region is CASSQDPETHQPQHF. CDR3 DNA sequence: TGCGCCAGCAGCCAAGACCCAGAGACCCATCAGCCCCAGCATTTT.

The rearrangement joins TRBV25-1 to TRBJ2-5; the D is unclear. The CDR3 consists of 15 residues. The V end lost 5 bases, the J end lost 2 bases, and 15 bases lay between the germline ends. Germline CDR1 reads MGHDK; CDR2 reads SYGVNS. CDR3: CASSPLFGRQETQYF. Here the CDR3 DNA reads TGTGCCAGCAGTCCCCTTTTTGGCAGACAAGAGACCCAGTACTTC. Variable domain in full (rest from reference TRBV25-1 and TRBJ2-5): EADIYQTPRYLVIGTGKKITLECSQTMGHDKMYWYQQDPGMELHLIHYSYGVNSTEKGDLSSESTVSRIRTEHFPLTLESARPSHTSQYLCASSPLFGRQETQYFGPGTRLLVL.

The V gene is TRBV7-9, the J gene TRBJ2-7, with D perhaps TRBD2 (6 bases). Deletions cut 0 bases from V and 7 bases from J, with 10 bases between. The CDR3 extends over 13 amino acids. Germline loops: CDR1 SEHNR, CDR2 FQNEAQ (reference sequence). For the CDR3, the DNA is TGTGCCAGCAGCTTAGCGGGAGGATGGGAGCAGTACTTC. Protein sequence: CASSLAGGWEQYF.

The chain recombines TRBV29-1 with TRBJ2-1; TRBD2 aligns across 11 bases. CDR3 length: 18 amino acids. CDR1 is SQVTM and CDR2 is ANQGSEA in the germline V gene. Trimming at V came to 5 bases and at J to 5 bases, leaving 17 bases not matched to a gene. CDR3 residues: CSVLVVRSGLAGHNEQFF. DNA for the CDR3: TGCAGCGTTTTGGTAGTTAGGTCTGGACTAGCGGGCCACAATGAGCAGTTCTTC.

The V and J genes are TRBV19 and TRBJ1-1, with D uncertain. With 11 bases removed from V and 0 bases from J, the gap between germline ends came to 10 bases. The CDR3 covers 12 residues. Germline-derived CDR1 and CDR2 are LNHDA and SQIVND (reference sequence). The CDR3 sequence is CASTNLNTEAFF. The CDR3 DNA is TGTGCCTCCACGAACTTGAACACTGAAGCTTTCTTT.

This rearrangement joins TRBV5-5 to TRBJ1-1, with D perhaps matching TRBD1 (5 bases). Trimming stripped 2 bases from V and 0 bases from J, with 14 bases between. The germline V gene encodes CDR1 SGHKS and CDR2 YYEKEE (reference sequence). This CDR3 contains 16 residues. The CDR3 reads CASSLTGILLNTEAFF. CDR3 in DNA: TGTGCCAGCAGCTTAACAGGAATACTTTTGAACACTGAAGCTTTCTTT.

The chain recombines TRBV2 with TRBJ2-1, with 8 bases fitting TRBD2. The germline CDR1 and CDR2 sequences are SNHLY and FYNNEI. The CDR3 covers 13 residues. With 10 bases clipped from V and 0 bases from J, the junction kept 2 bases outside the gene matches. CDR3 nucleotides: TGTGCCACCAGCGGGAGCTCCTACAATGAGCAGTTCTTC. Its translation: CATSGSSYNEQFF.

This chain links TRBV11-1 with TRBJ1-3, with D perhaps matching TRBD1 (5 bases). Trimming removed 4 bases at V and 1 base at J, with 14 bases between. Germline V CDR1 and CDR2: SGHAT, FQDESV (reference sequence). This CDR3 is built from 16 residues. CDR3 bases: TGTGCCAGCAGCTCCCGGGGCGGCTCTTCTGGAAACACCATATATTTT. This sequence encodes CASSSRGGSSGNTIYF. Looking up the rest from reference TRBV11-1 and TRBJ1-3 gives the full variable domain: EAEVAQSPRYKITEKSQAVAFWCDPISGHATLYWYRQILGQGPELLVQFQDESVVDDSQLPKDRFSAERLKGVDSTLKIQPAELGDSAMYLCASSSRGGSSGNTIYFGEGSWLTVV.

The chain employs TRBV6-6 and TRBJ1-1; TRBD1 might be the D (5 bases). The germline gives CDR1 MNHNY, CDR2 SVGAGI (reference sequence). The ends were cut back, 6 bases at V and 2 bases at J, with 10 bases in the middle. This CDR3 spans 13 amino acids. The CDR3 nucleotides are TGTGCCAGCAGCTCCCGGGACAACACTGAAGCTTTCTTT. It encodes CASSSRDNTEAFF.

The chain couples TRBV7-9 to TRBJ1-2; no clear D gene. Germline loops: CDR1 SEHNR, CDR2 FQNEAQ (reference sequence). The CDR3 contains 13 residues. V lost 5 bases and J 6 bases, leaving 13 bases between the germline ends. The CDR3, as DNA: TGTGCCAGCAGCCCCGAGCGCATCCATGGCTACACCTTC. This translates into CASSPERIHGYTF.

The CDR3 coding sequence is TGTGCCAGTAGTATAGTCCAGCGGGAGTCGGGCAATGAGCAGTTCTTC. Translated, it gives CASSIVQRESGNEQFF. J is TRBJ2-1 and V is TRBV19; 8 bases line up with TRBD2. The trim removed 1 base at V and 6 bases at J, leaving 8 bases unmatched. This CDR3 has 16 residues. CDR1 is LNHDA and CDR2 is SQIVND in the germline V gene (reference sequence).

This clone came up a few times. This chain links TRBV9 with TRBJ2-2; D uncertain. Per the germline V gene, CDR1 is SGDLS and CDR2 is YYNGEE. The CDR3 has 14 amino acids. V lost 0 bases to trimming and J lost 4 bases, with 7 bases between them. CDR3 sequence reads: CASSVETATGELFF. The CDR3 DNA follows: TGTGCCAGCAGCGTAGAGACGGCCACCGGGGAGCTGTTTTTT.

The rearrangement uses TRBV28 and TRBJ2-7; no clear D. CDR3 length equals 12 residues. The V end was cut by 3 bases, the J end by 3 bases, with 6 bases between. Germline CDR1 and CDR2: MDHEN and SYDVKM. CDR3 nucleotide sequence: TGTGCCAGCAGTTTGGGCCACTACGAGCAGTACTTC. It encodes CASSLGHYEQYF.

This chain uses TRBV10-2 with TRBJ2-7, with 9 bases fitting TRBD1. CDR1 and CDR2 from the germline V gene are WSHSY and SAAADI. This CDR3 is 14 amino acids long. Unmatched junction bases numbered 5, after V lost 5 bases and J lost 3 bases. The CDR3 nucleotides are TGCGCCAGCAGTTGGGGACAGGGACGCTACGAGCAGTACTTC. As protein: CASSWGQGRYEQYF.

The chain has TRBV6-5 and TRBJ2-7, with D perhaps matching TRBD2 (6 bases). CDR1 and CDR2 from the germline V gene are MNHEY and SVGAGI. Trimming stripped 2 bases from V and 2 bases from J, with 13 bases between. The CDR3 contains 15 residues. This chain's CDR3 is CASSYGSGPTYEQYF. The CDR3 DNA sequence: TGTGCCAGCAGTTACGGCAGCGGGCCAACCTACGAGCAGTACTTC.

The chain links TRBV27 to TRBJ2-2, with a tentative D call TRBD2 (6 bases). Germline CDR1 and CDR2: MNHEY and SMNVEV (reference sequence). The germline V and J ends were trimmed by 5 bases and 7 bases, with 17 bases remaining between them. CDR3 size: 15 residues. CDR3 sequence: CASSRPTSLGGELFF. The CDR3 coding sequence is TGTGCCAGCAGTCGCCCGACTAGTTTGGGCGGGGAGCTGTTTTTT.